This TCR beta chain is from a study of cytomegalovirus exposure and HLA in healthy donors. Primers included in the PCR were 60 Vbeta and 13 Jbeta primers. The data were produced by immunoSEQ multiplex PCR, yet TCRdb's version contains in-frame clones alone and is incomplete. The sample has about 190,000 clones; 75% to 90% are singletons. Germline V lookup: CDR1 SGHVS, CDR2 FQNEAQ. V lost 1 base to trimming and J lost 7 bases, with 11 bases between them. The CDR3 is 13 amino acids. The receptor's source is a man aged 40-50 years in good health and CMV-seropositive. V is TRBV7-8 and J is TRBJ2-7; weak D call: TRBD2 (7 bases). Sequenced: PBMCs. The CDR3 sequence: CASSLDRGGEQYF. Written as DNA, the CDR3 is TGTGCCAGCAGCTTAGATAGGGGGGGGGAGCAGTACTTC.